This T cell receptor (beta chain) was documented in a study of cytomegalovirus exposure and HLA in healthy donors. Regarding the study as a whole: The tendency of first-cohort TCR clusters to co-occur in the roughly 130 validation repertoires was the finding of a later analysis. The classifier reportedly diagnosed cytomegalovirus status with high sensitivity and specificity.

CDR3 length equals 14 residues. The ends were cut back, 0 bases at V and 3 bases at J, with 9 bases in the middle. The germline gives CDR1 SGDLS, CDR2 YYNGEE. As to this clone: Its cognate antigen is unknown.

Produced via immunoSEQ multiplex PCR; TCRdb's table is partial and in-frame only. This sample has about 360,000 clones, with roughly 85% found just once. The rearrangement links TRBV9 to TRBJ1-1; D unresolved. This receptor was obtained from a woman between 18 and 29 years old in good health and CMV-seronegative. Sample: PBMCs. CDR3 sequence reads: CASSVGGADTEAFF. As DNA, the CDR3 is TGTGCCAGCAGCGTAGGAGGCGCGGACACTGAAGCTTTCTTT.